These T cell receptor beta chains were read from a single sample in a study of T cells in localized non-small cell lung cancer. Profiling relied on immunoSEQ multiplex PCR, and the TCRdb table lists in-frame clones only, not all of them. The repertoire consists of over 6,000 clones, with roughly 92% occurring once and the leading ten covering roughly 3%. Specimen: peripheral blood, collected before any cancer treatment. These receptor sequences come from a woman aged 35 to 70 with stage I lung adenocarcinoma. Each CDR3 is given with its conserved first and last residue. A D gene is named only where the DNA matches it firmly.

j_call v_call d_call cdr3_nt cdr3_aa
TRBJ2-3 TRBV9 TRBD2 TGTGCCAGCAGCGTAGGCGGGGGGCAAGGGGATACGCAGTATTTT CASSVGGGQGDTQYF
TRBJ2-1 TRBV7-7 TRBD1 TGTGCTAGCAGCTTAGCCCGGGACAGGTCCAATGAGCAGTTCTTC CASSLARDRSNEQFF
TRBJ2-3 TRBV6-4 TRBD2 TGTGCCAGCAGTGATAATAGACTAGCGGGAAAACATTTT CASSDNRLAGKHF
TRBJ1-5 TRBV6-1 - TGTGCCAGCAGTGAAATTGGGGCGCAGCCCCAGCATTTT CASSEIGAQPQHF
TRBJ1-2 TRBV4-1 - TGCGCCAGCAGCCAAGCAGACTATGGCTACACCTTC CASSQADYGYTF
TRBJ2-2 TRBV6-5 TRBD1 TGTGCCAGCAGTTACTGGGACAGGGACACCGGGGAGCTGTTTTTT CASSYWDRDTGELFF
TRBJ1-1 TRBV27 - TGTGCCAGCAGTTCCCTCGGGGGGGGAGTGTTCGGGCGAGCTTTCTTT CASSSLGGGVFGRAFF
TRBJ2-1 TRBV14 TRBD2 TGTGCCAGCAGCCAGGGACTAGCGGGGGCGTTCGATCTTTACAATGAGCAGTTCTTC CASSQGLAGAFDLYNEQFF
TRBJ2-3 TRBV28 TRBD2 TGTGCCAGCAGGACCGGACTAGCGGGAGGTTCGCAGTATTTT CASRTGLAGGSQYF
TRBJ1-6 TRBV19 - TGTGCCAGTAGTTATACAGGGCCGGGTTCACCCCTCCACTTT CASSYTGPGSPLHF
TRBJ2-1 TRBV5-1 - TGCGCCAGCAGCTTGGGACAGACTTACAATGAGCAGTTCTTC CASSLGQTYNEQFF
TRBJ2-2 TRBV6-4 - TGTGCCAGCAGTGACTCCCGCACCGGGGAGCTGTTTTTT CASSDSRTGELFF
TRBJ2-7 TRBV4-1 - TGCGCCAGCAGCCAAGGATTTTCGGCCGGGGTCTACGAGCAGTACTTC CASSQGFSAGVYEQYF
TRBJ1-1 TRBV5-1 - TGCGCCAGCACCGAGACAGCCCGGAACACTGAAGCTTTCTTT CASTETARNTEAFF
TRBJ2-7 TRBV11-2 - TGTGCCAGCAGCTTAGGGAGGGGGGGTTACTACGAGCAGTACTTC CASSLGRGGYYEQYF